Listed here are 15 T cell receptor beta chains from one sample, sequenced in a study of blood T cell repertoires in COVID-19. Measured with immunoSEQ multiplex PCR; TCRdb has only the in-frame clones, and not every one. The table lists about 320,000 clones, about 91% of them singletons, with approximately 1.8% in the top ten. Sequencing was performed on peripheral blood. These receptors all come from a woman aged 25 to 39 with COVID-19, enrolled during active disease.

The chain recombines TRBV15 with TRBJ2-3; a weak D match, TRBD1 (6 bases). Trimming removed 4 bases at V and 4 bases at J, with 12 bases between. Germline CDR1 and CDR2: LNHNV and YYDKDF (reference sequence). The CDR3 is 14 residues long. CDR3 loop: CATSKNRVPDTQYF. CDR3 bases: TGTGCCACCAGCAAGAACAGGGTCCCAGATACGCAGTATTTT.

V is TRBV6-5 and J is TRBJ2-3; 8 nucleotides line up with TRBD1. Germline assignment: CDR1 MNHEY and CDR2 SVGAGI. The CDR3 has 14 amino acids. V gave up 6 bases and J gave up 7 bases; unmatched junction bases: 9. CDR3 region: CASSEDRELNTQYF. CDR3 in DNA: TGTGCCAGCAGCGAGGACAGGGAGTTGAATACGCAGTATTTT.

In the case of this clone: Other DNA sequences in this sample translate to the same CDR3. This chain joins TRBV4-1 and TRBJ2-1, with D possibly TRBD2 on 7 matching bases. This CDR3 is 15 amino acids long. Trimming took 1 base from V and 7 from J, leaving 14 bases between them. From germline, CDR1 is MGHRA and CDR2 YSYEKL. CDR3 region: CASSQGRGGRNEQFF. The CDR3 DNA sequence: TGCGCCAGCAGCCAAGGGAGGGGGGGCCGAAATGAGCAGTTCTTC.

The chain links TRBV2 to TRBJ1-6; D is uncertain. CDR3 size: 14 residues. The germline V gene has CDR1 SNHLY and CDR2 FYNNEI. V was pared by 6 bases and J by 4 bases, with 10 bases between. CDR3 protein: CASRLTGYNSPLHF. The CDR3 DNA sequence: TGTGCCAGCAGACTGACGGGATATAATTCACCCCTCCACTTT. The entire variable domain, with the rest obtained from reference TRBV2 and TRBJ1-6, is as follows: EPEVTQTPSHQVTQMGQEVILRCVPISNHLYFYWYRQILGQKVEFLVSFYNNEISEKSEIFDDQFSVERPDGSNFTLKIRSTKLEDSAMYFCASRLTGYNSPLHFGNGTRLTVT.

V and J are TRBV24-1 and TRBJ1-5; D is perhaps TRBD1 (6 bases). CDR1 KGHDR and CDR2 SFDVKD come from the germline V gene. The CDR3 has 16 residues. Trimming shortened V by 2 bases and J by 6 bases, and 16 bases separated the two germline ends. The CDR3 here is CATSDSRYRALQPQHF. CDR3 bases: TGTGCCACCAGTGATTCGCGATACAGGGCTCTTCAGCCCCAGCATTTT.

This chain connects TRBV5-1 to TRBJ1-2; D is perhaps TRBD1 (6 bases). The V gene lost 3 bases and the J gene lost 0 bases, with 12 bases spanning the gap. The CDR3 sequence is 15 residues long. Germline V CDR1 and CDR2: SGHRS, YFSETQ. The CDR3 loop is CASSWTGHTNYGYTF. The CDR3 nucleotides are TGCGCCAGCAGCTGGACGGGACATACTAACTATGGCTACACCTTC.

The CDR3 sequence is CASPLTGGYGYTF. CDR3 DNA: TGTGCCAGCCCCCTGACAGGTGGGTATGGCTACACCTTC. The rearrangement joins TRBV2 to TRBJ1-2; D is perhaps TRBD1 (6 bases). This CDR3 region has 13 residues. Trimming took 8 bases from V and 5 from J, leaving 15 bases between them. The germline gives CDR1 SNHLY, CDR2 FYNNEI.

The rearrangement joins TRBV11-2 to TRBJ1-2, with 8 bases lining up with TRBD1. V lost 5 bases and J lost 4; bases outside the gene matches: 6. The CDR3 is 14 residues long. The V gene's germline CDR1 is SGHAT and CDR2 FQNNGV. The CDR3 nucleotides are TGTGCCAGCAGCCCGGACAGGGCGTCCTATGGCTACACCTTC. This codes for CASSPDRASYGYTF.

The rearrangement links TRBV10-1 to TRBJ2-5; a weak D match, TRBD2 (5 bases). This CDR3 is built from 14 residues. Germline CDR1 WNHNN, CDR2 SYGVQD (reference sequence). The V end lost 6 bases, the J end lost 5 bases, and 16 bases lay between the germline ends. The CDR3 loop is CASSPTEDPETQYF. In DNA, the CDR3 is TGCGCCAGCAGCCCGACGGAGGACCCCGAGACCCAGTACTTC.

The chain is built from TRBV3-1 (or the pseudogene TRBV3-2) and TRBJ2-7; a possible D gene is TRBD1 (5 bases). Per the germline V gene, CDR1 is LGHDT and CDR2 is YNNKEL (reference sequence). The CDR3 is 13 amino acids. Trimming removed 4 bases at V and 4 bases at J, with 11 bases between. CDR3 sequence (DNA): TGTGCCAGCAGCCGGGGCACCTTTTACGAGCAGTACTTC. Translating gives CASSRGTFYEQYF.

This sequence joins TRBV10-3 and TRBJ1-4; the D gene is possibly TRBD1 (6 bases). This CDR3 has 17 amino acids. The V end lost 0 bases, the J end lost 2 bases, and 13 bases lay between the germline ends. CDR1 and CDR2 (germline): ENHRY, SYGVKD. CDR3 nucleotides: TGTGCCATCAGTGAGTCGACGGGGGGCTGGACTAATGAAAAACTGTTTTTT. Translating gives CAISESTGGWTNEKLFF.

This clone was counted once. The CDR3 DNA follows: TGTGCCATCAGTGACAGGGTATATGGCTACACCTTC. It encodes CAISDRVYGYTF. J is TRBJ1-2 and V is TRBV10-3, with a possible D match to TRBD1 (5 bases). The V end lost 3 bases, the J end lost 5 bases, and 7 bases lay between the germline ends. The CDR3 covers 12 residues. Looked up from germline, CDR1 is ENHRY and CDR2 is SYGVKD.

The chain joins TRBV11-2 to TRBJ1-6; no firm D call. The length of the CDR3 is 13 residues. Trimming took 5 bases from V and 9 from J, leaving 11 bases between them. Germline V gene sequence: CDR1 SGHAT, CDR2 FQNNGV. The CDR3 loop reads CASSPGVSSPLHF. The CDR3 DNA is TGTGCCAGCAGCCCCGGGGTTAGTTCACCCCTCCACTTT.

V is TRBV4-2 and J is TRBJ1-5; weak D call: TRBD1 (5 bases). Deletions cut 4 bases from V and 6 bases from J, with 22 bases between. The CDR3 has 17 amino acids. Germline-derived CDR1 and CDR2 are LGHNA and YNFKEQ. The CDR3 loop is CASSPALLAGMGQPQHF. The CDR3 DNA is TGTGCCAGCAGCCCGGCATTACTTGCAGGGATGGGTCAGCCCCAGCATTTT.

CDR3 sequence: CASSRSEREKLFF. The CDR3 region has the DNA TGTGCCAGCAGCCGATCCGAGCGGGAAAAACTGTTTTTT. The chain couples TRBV3-1 (or the pseudogene TRBV3-2) to TRBJ1-4; the D is unclear. This CDR3 contains 13 residues. V was cut by 4 bases and J by 8 bases, with 11 bases left in between. Germline V gene lookup returns CDR1 LGHDT and CDR2 YNNKEL (reference sequence).